This T cell receptor (beta chain) originates from a study of spatial heterogeneity in lung cancer. TCRdb reanalysed the 5' RACE reads using MiXCR and keeps one entry per CDR3 protein. The sample has fewer than 10,000 distinct CDR3 sequences; around 6.7% are singletons. This clonotype was detected ten times or more. Its antigen is as yet unknown. The time point is: sample taken at primary tumor resection. Study-wide results and limits: Counts of expanded intratumoral alpha and beta TCRs tracked tumor mutation counts.

Specimen: lung tumor tissue, collected at surgery. The sequence was obtained from a female donor with early-stage non-small cell lung cancer.

The CDR3 sequence: CASSEGSSEFSDEQYF. CDR3 nucleotides: TGCGCCAGCAGTGAGGGGTCTAGCGAGTTTTCGGACGAGCAGTACTTC. The chain combines TRBV10-1 with TRBJ2-7; D may be TRBD2 (6 bases). The CDR3 is 16 amino acids. Between the trimmed V and J ends, which lost 2 bases and 5 bases, there was a span of 19 bases. Germline V CDR1 and CDR2: WNHNN, SYGVQD (reference sequence).